These 27 T cell receptor beta chains originate from one sample sequenced in a study of siplizumab effects on memory and regulatory T cells. Method: immunoSEQ multiplex PCR; TCRdb's copy keeps in-frame clones and lacks some. Here the sample spans about 100,000 clones, about 93% being singletons. Specimen: Tregs sorted from blood. Receptors were obtained from a human donor in good health.

The rearrangement links TRBV2 to TRBJ2-2; D is uncertain. Germline loops: CDR1 SNHLY, CDR2 FYNNEI. The CDR3 sequence is 15 residues long. V lost 3 bases, J lost 3 bases, and 11 bases lay in between. In nucleotides, the CDR3 is TGTGCCAGCAGTGATGTCCGACCGGACACCGGGGAGCTGTTTTTT. It codes for CASSDVRPDTGELFF. Combining the CDR3 with reference TRBV2 and TRBJ2-2 gives the whole variable domain EPEVTQTPSHQVTQMGQEVILRCVPISNHLYFYWYRQILGQKVEFLVSFYNNEISEKSEIFDDQFSVERPDGSNFTLKIRSTKLEDSAMYFCASSDVRPDTGELFFGEGSRLTVL.

The chain employs TRBV6-5 and TRBJ1-1; 8 positions match TRBD1. J was trimmed by 4 bases and V by 6 bases; bases with no gene match: 10. This CDR3 has 15 residues. Germline loops: CDR1 MNHEY, CDR2 SVGAGI. For the CDR3, the DNA is TGTGCCAGCAGCCGGACAGGGCGCCTTAGCACTGAAGCTTTCTTT. Translated: CASSRTGRLSTEAFF.

The genes are TRBV19 and TRBJ2-6, with D maybe TRBD2 (5 bases). Trimming stripped 3 bases from V and 1 base from J, with 7 bases between. Germline V gene lookup returns CDR1 LNHDA and CDR2 SQIVND (reference sequence). The CDR3 extends over 15 amino acids. DNA of the CDR3: TGTGCCAGTAGTATCCGGGGTTCTGGGGCCAACGTCCTGACTTTC. Encoded protein: CASSIRGSGANVLTF.

Remarks on this clone: Other nucleotide sequences in the sample specify the same CDR3. The chain joins TRBV18 to TRBJ2-3, with D hard to call. V lost 2 bases to trimming and J lost 6 bases, with 6 bases between them. Germline lookup yields CDR1 KGHSH and CDR2 LQKENI. CDR3 size: 12 residues. The CDR3 coding sequence is TGTGCCAGCTCACCAGGTGGGGATACGCAGTATTTT. It codes for CASSPGGDTQYF.

This clone appeared once. This chain uses TRBV5-6 with TRBJ1-1, with D possibly TRBD1 on 5 matching bases. The CDR3 contains 15 residues. The V and J ends lost 0 bases and 4 bases respectively, with 13 bases between them. Germline V gives CDR1 SGHDT, CDR2 YYEEEE. The chain's CDR3 is CASSLGGGGITEAFF. CDR3 sequence (DNA): TGTGCCAGCAGCTTGGGTGGTGGGGGAATCACTGAAGCTTTCTTT.

The chain employs TRBV5-1 and TRBJ1-5; tentatively, D is TRBD1 (6 bases). Germline V gives CDR1 SGHRS, CDR2 YFSETQ. There are 15 residues in the CDR3. Trimming removed 1 base at V and 2 bases at J, with 10 bases between. CDR3 DNA sequence: TGCGCCAGCAGCTTGAGTTACAGGGGCAATCAGCCCCAGCATTTT. Amino acid sequence: CASSLSYRGNQPQHF. Full variable domain (missing parts from reference TRBV5-1 and TRBJ1-5): KAGVTQTPRYLIKTRGQQVTLSCSPISGHRSVSWYQQTPGQGLQFLFEYFSETQRNKGNFPGRFSGRQFSNSRSEMNVSTLELGDSALYLCASSLSYRGNQPQHFGDGTRLSIL.

The chain uses TRBV2 and TRBJ2-7; 8 nucleotides line up with TRBD2. The CDR3 has 14 amino acids. V was clipped by 7 bases and J by 3 bases; unmatched bases: 8. The germline V gene has CDR1 SNHLY and CDR2 FYNNEI. The CDR3 spells CASKRSSGFYEQYF. In DNA, the CDR3 is TGTGCCAGCAAGAGATCTAGCGGGTTCTACGAGCAGTACTTC.

The chain is built from TRBV7-9 and TRBJ2-3, with 8 bases that match TRBD2. The CDR3 extends over 13 amino acids. Germline values: CDR1 SEHNR, CDR2 FQNEAQ (reference sequence). The V gene end was trimmed by 10 bases and the J gene end by 0 bases; junction bases not matched to a gene: 3. The CDR3 here is CAKAGVSTDTQYF. DNA for the CDR3: TGTGCCAAAGCGGGAGTGAGCACAGATACGCAGTATTTT.

The chain couples TRBV2 to TRBJ2-7; 7 bases are a match to TRBD1. V trimming: 7 bases; J trimming: 3 bases; junction bases outside the gene matches: 3. CDR3 length: 12 residues. Germline CDR1 is SNHLY and CDR2 is FYNNEI. The chain's CDR3 is CASKRQGYEQYF. In DNA, the CDR3 is TGTGCCAGCAAAAGACAGGGCTACGAGCAGTACTTC. The full variable domain, completed using reference TRBV2 and TRBJ2-7, is EPEVTQTPSHQVTQMGQEVILRCVPISNHLYFYWYRQILGQKVEFLVSFYNNEISEKSEIFDDQFSVERPDGSNFTLKIRSTKLEDSAMYFCASKRQGYEQYFGPGTRLTVT.

The chain couples TRBV10-3 to TRBJ2-5; perhaps TRBD2 as D (6 bases). V was trimmed by 0 bases and J by 13 bases, leaving 12 bases between them. The V gene's germline CDR1 is ENHRY and CDR2 SYGVKD. This CDR3 has 12 residues. The CDR3 nucleotides read TGTGCCATCAGTGAGTCGGTGGTAGCGGCGTACTTC. Translating it yields CAISESVVAAYF.

The V gene is TRBV7-9, the J gene TRBJ2-1; D remains unclear. The CDR3 extends over 15 amino acids. V lost 1 base and J lost 0, with 7 bases in between. Germline values: CDR1 SEHNR, CDR2 FQNEAQ (reference sequence). CDR3 in DNA: TGTGCCAGCAGCTTAGGAGTCAGCTCCTACAATGAGCAGTTCTTC. The encoded protein is CASSLGVSSYNEQFF.

This clone was found once. The gene calls are TRBV7-9 and TRBJ2-1; 11 bases are a match to TRBD1. Germline trimming cut 4 bases from V and 6 bases from J; bases unmatched to any gene: 8. Germline-derived CDR1 and CDR2 are SEHNR and FQNEAQ (reference sequence). This CDR3 contains 16 residues. DNA for the CDR3: TGTGCCAGCAGCTCCTTCGGACAGGGGGCTGGCAATGAGCAGTTCTTC. Translated: CASSSFGQGAGNEQFF.

The rearrangement links TRBV2 to TRBJ1-1, with 9 bases matching TRBD1. V gave up 6 bases and J gave up 2 bases; unmatched junction bases: 10. The CDR3 runs to 16 residues. The germline V gene encodes CDR1 SNHLY and CDR2 FYNNEI. The CDR3 loop is CASRRVGQGINTEAFF. DNA for the CDR3: TGTGCCAGCAGGAGGGTCGGACAGGGGATTAACACTGAAGCTTTCTTT.

V is TRBV6-1 and J is TRBJ1-2; D is uncertain. This CDR3 comprises 14 residues. Trimming removed 3 bases from V and 8 bases from J, with 16 bases in between. The germline V gene encodes CDR1 MNHNS and CDR2 SASEGT. Here the CDR3 reads CASSEVQQARGYTF. The CDR3 DNA reads as TGTGCCAGCAGTGAGGTACAGCAAGCGAGGGGCTACACCTTC.

V is TRBV9 and J is TRBJ2-6; either TRBD1 or TRBD2 may supply D (5 bases each). The CDR3 is 16 amino acids. The V and J ends lost 4 bases and 0 bases respectively, with 11 bases between them. Germline loops: CDR1 SGDLS, CDR2 YYNGEE. CDR3 protein: CASSSLRGSGANVLTF. The CDR3 DNA reads TGTGCCAGCAGCAGCCTGAGGGGCTCTGGGGCCAACGTCCTGACTTTC.

The V gene is TRBV28, the J gene TRBJ2-3; TRBD2 matches at 13 bases. V trimming: 8 bases; J trimming: 1 base; junction bases outside the gene matches: 15. The germline V gene has CDR1 MDHEN and CDR2 SYDVKM. This CDR3 comprises 19 residues. CDR3 loop: CASSLKVLAGGLGTDTQYF. CDR3 coding DNA: TGTGCCAGCTCACTTAAGGTACTAGCGGGGGGGCTGGGCACAGATACGCAGTATTTT. The whole variable domain, filled in from reference TRBV28 and TRBJ2-3, reads DVKVTQSSRYLVKRTGEKVFLECVQDMDHENMFWYRQDPGLGLRLIYFSYDVKMKEKGDIPEGYSVSREKKERFSLILESASTNQTSMYLCASSLKVLAGGLGTDTQYFGPGTRLTVL.

The chain carries TRBV7-2 and TRBJ2-2; 13 nucleotides match TRBD2. Germline V gives CDR1 SGHTA, CDR2 FQGNSA. This CDR3 spans 15 amino acids. J lost 8 bases, V lost 5 bases, and 5 bases had no gene match. CDR3 region: CASSARTSGSGELFF. The CDR3 nucleotides are TGTGCCAGCAGCGCTAGGACTAGCGGGAGTGGGGAGCTGTTTTTT.

In DNA, the CDR3 is TGTGCCAGCAGCTTAGCGTTGGGCACTGAAGCTTTCTTT. Its protein product is CASSLALGTEAFF. This chain connects TRBV11-1 to TRBJ1-1; D uncertain. Germline lookup yields CDR1 SGHAT and CDR2 FQDESV (reference sequence). V was trimmed by 0 bases and J by 4 bases, leaving 6 bases between them. The CDR3 sequence is 13 residues long. The full variable domain, in which reference TRBV11-1 and TRBJ1-1 provide the parts outside the CDR3, is EAEVAQSPRYKITEKSQAVAFWCDPISGHATLYWYRQILGQGPELLVQFQDESVVDDSQLPKDRFSAERLKGVDSTLKIQPAELGDSAMYLCASSLALGTEAFFGQGTRLTVV.

This rearrangement joins TRBV20-1 to TRBJ1-1; tentative D call: TRBD1 (6 bases). Germline V gene lookup returns CDR1 DFQATT and CDR2 SNEGSKA (reference sequence). The V end was cut by 5 bases, the J end by 12 bases, with 16 bases between. The CDR3 is 11 residues long. As DNA, the CDR3 is TGCAGTGCTCTCGGGGGGGCGCGGACTTTCTTT. Its protein product is CSALGGARTFF.

The chain combines TRBV4-1 with TRBJ2-7; 7 nucleotides agree with TRBD2. The junction had 8 bases not matched to a gene; V was cut back by 0 bases and J by 0 bases. The CDR3 length is 17 residues. Germline V gene sequence: CDR1 MGHRA, CDR2 YSYEKL. In DNA form, the CDR3 reads TGCGCCAGCAGCCAAGAGCTGCGGAGCGGGGCCTCCTACGAGCAGTACTTC. Its protein product is CASSQELRSGASYEQYF.

CDR3: CAISETSRNTIYF. The CDR3 nucleotides are TGTGCCATCAGTGAGACATCGAGAAACACCATATATTTT. V and J are TRBV10-3 and TRBJ1-3; D remains unclear. The V and J ends lost 2 bases and 5 bases respectively, with 7 bases between them. This CDR3 spans 13 amino acids. Looked up from germline, CDR1 is ENHRY and CDR2 is SYGVKD.

The rearrangement links TRBV4-3 to TRBJ1-1; D gene unclear. The CDR3 sequence is 14 residues long. Germline V gene lookup returns CDR1 LGHNA and CDR2 YSLEER. V dropped 0 bases and J dropped 1 base, with 6 bases sitting between them. CDR3 sequence reads: CASSQEHGNTEAFF. The CDR3 coding sequence is TGCGCCAGCAGCCAAGAACATGGGAACACTGAAGCTTTCTTT.

The J gene is TRBJ1-2, the V gene TRBV28; D gene ambiguous. CDR3 length: 13 amino acids. V was shortened by 7 bases and J by 8 bases, with 17 bases between the two germline ends. From germline, CDR1 is MDHEN and CDR2 SYDVKM. The DNA of the CDR3 is TGTGCCAGCACAGGACCGGGCTCGGTGGGCTACACCTTC. Translation gives CASTGPGSVGYTF.

The rearrangement links TRBV29-1 to TRBJ2-7; tentatively, D is TRBD2 (6 bases). CDR1 is SQVTM and CDR2 is ANQGSEA in the germline V gene. CDR3 length: 14 residues. V lost 6 bases, J lost 3 bases, and 18 bases lay in between. The CDR3 DNA follows: TGCAGCGTCTCCCAGGGAGCGGGTAACTACGAGCAGTACTTC. Translation gives CSVSQGAGNYEQYF.

This clone was observed a few times. The chain is built from TRBV30 and TRBJ1-1; weak D call: TRBD1 (6 bases). Germline CDR1 and CDR2: GTSNPN and SVGIG (reference sequence). The CDR3 loop spans 13 amino acids. Trimming cost V 3 bases and J 9 bases, with 17 bases left between them. The DNA of the CDR3 is TGTGCCTGGAGCCTCGAGGGGGGCTCCAAAGCTTTCTTT. Translation: CAWSLEGGSKAFF. The variable domain in full, with the rest retrieved from reference TRBV30 and TRBJ1-1, is SQTIHQWPATLVQPVGSPLSLECTVEGTSNPNLYWYRQAAGRGLQLLFYSVGIGQISSEVPQNLSASRPQDRQFILSSKKLLLSDSGFYLCAWSLEGGSKAFFGQGTRLTVV.

V gene TRBV5-1 combines with J gene TRBJ2-7; D might be TRBD2 (5 bases). Between the trimmed V and J ends, which lost 7 bases and 0 bases, there was a span of 11 bases. This CDR3 has 13 residues. Germline V gives CDR1 SGHRS, CDR2 YFSETQ. The DNA of the CDR3 is TGCGCCAGCGGGGAGCACCGCTCCTACGAGCAGTACTTC. Amino acids: CASGEHRSYEQYF.

The chain uses TRBV19 and TRBJ1-1; 9 bases are shared with TRBD1. The V segment lost 6 bases and the J segment 1 base; nucleotides outside the gene matches: 6. The CDR3 runs 15 residues. Germline V gene lookup returns CDR1 LNHDA and CDR2 SQIVND (reference sequence). The CDR3 DNA reads TGTGCCAGTAGAGTAAGGGACAGGGAGAACACTGAAGCTTTCTTT. It is translated as CASRVRDRENTEAFF.